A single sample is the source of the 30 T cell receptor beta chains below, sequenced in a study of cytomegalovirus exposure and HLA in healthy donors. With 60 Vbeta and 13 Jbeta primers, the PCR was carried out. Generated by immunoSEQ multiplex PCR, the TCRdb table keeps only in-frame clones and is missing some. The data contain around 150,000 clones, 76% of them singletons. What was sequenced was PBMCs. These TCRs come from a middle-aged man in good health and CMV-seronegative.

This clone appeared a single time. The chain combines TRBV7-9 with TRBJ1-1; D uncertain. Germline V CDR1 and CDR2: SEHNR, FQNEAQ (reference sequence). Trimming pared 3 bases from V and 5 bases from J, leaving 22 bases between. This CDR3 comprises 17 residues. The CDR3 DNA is TGTGCCAGCAGCTTTATCGTGGGCATTGGTTCGAGTACTGAAGCTTTCTTT. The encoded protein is CASSFIVGIGSSTEAFF.

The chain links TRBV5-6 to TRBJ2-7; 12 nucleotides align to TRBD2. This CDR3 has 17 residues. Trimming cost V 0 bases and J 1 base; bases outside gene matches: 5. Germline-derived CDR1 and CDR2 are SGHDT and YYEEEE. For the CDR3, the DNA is TGTGCCAGCAGCTTGGTGCGACTAGCGGGGGTTTCCTACGAGCAGTACTTC. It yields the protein CASSLVRLAGVSYEQYF.

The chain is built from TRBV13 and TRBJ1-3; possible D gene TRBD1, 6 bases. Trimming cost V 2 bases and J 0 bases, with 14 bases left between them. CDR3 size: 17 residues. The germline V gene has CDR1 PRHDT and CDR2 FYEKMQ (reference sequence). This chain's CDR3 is CASSLPPGQGSGNTIYF. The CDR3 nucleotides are TGTGCCAGCAGCTTACCCCCGGGACAAGGCTCTGGAAACACCATATATTTT.

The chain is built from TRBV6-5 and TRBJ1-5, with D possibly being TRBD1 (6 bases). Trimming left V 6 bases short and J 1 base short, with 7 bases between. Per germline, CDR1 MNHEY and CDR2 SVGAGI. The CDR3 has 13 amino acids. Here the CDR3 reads CASRQGSNQPQHF. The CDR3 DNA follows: TGTGCCAGCAGGCAGGGGAGCAATCAGCCCCAGCATTTT.

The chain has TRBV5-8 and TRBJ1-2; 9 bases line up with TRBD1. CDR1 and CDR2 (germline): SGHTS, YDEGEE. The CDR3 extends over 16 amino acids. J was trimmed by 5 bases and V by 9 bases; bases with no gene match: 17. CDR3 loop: CATLGQGHLTDYGYTF. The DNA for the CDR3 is TGTGCCACCTTGGGACAGGGACATCTGACGGATTATGGCTACACCTTC.

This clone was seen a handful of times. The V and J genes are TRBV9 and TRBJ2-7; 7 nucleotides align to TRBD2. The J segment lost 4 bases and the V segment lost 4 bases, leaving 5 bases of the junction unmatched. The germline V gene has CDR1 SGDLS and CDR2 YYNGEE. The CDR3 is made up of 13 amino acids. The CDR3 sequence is CASSPRTSYEQYF. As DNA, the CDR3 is TGTGCCAGCAGCCCCCGGACTAGTTACGAGCAGTACTTC.

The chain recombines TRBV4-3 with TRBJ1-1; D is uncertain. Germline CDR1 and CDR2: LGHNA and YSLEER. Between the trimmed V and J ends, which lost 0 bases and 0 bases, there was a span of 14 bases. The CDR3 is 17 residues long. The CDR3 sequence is CASSQDWAALMNTEAFF. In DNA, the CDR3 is TGCGCCAGCAGCCAAGATTGGGCAGCTCTTATGAACACTGAAGCTTTCTTT.

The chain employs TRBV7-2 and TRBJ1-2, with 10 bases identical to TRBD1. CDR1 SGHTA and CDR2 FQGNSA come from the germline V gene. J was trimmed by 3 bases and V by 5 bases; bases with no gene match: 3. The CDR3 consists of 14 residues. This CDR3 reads CASSRGTGDYGYTF. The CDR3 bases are TGTGCCAGCAGCCGGGGGACAGGGGACTATGGCTACACCTTC.

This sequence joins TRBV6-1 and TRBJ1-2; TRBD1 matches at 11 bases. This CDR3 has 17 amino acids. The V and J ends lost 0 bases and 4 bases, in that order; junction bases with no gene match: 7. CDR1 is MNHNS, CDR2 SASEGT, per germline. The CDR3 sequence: CASSEAPGTGGVYGYTF. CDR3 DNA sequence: TGTGCCAGCAGTGAAGCCCCCGGGACAGGGGGTGTCTATGGCTACACCTTC.

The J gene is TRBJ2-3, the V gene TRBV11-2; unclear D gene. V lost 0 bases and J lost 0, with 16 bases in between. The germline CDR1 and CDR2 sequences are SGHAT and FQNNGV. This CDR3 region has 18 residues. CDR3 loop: CASSLEFLGSHSTDTQYF. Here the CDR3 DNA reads TGTGCCAGCAGCTTAGAGTTCCTTGGCTCACATAGCACAGATACGCAGTATTTT. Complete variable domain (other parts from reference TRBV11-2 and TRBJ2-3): EAGVAQSPRYKIIEKRQSVAFWCNPISGHATLYWYQQILGQGPKLLIQFQNNGVVDDSQLPKDRFSAERLKGVDSTLKIQPAKLEDSAVYLCASSLEFLGSHSTDTQYFGPGTRLTVL.

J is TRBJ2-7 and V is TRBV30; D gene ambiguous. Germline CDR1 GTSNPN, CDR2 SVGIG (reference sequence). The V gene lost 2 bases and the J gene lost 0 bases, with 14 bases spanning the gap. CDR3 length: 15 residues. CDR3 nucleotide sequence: TGTGCCTGGAGTATAGAGACAACGAGCTCCTACGAGCAGTACTTC. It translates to CAWSIETTSSYEQYF.

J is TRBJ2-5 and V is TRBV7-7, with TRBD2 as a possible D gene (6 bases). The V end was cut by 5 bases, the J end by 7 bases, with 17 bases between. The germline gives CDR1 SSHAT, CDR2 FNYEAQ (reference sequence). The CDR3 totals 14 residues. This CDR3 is CASSLSGEEGTQYF. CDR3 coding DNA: TGTGCCAGCAGCCTTTCGGGGGAGGAAGGGACCCAGTACTTC. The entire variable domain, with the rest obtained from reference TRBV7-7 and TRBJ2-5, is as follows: GAGVSQSPRYKVTKRGQDVTLRCDPISSHATLYWYQQALGQGPEFLTYFNYEAQPDKSGLPSDRFSAERPEGSISTLTIQRTEQRDSAMYRCASSLSGEEGTQYFGPGTRLLVL.

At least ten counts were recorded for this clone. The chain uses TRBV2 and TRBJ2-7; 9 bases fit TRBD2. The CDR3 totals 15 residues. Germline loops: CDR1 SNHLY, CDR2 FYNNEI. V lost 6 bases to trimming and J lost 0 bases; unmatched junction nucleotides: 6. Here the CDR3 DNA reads TGTGCCAGCAGGTTTGGGCGGGGGGGCTCCTACGAGCAGTACTTC. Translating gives CASRFGRGGSYEQYF.

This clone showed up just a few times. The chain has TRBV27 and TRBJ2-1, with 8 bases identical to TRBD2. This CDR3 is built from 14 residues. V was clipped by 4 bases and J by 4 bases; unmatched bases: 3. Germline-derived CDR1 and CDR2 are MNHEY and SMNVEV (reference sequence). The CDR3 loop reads CASSSGLVYNEQFF. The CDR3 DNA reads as TGTGCCAGCAGTTCGGGACTAGTGTACAATGAGCAGTTCTTC.

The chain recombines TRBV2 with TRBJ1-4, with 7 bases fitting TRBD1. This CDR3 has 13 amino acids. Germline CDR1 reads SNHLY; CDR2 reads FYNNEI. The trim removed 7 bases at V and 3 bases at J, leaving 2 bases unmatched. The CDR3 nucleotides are TGTGCCAGCAAGACAGGGCCTAATGAAAAACTGTTTTTT. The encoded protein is CASKTGPNEKLFF.

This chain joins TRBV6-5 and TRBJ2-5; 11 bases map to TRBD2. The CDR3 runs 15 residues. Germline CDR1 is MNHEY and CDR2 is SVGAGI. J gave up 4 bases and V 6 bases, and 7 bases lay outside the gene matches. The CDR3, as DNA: TGTGCCAGCAGCATAGCGGGGGGGCTCAGAGAGACCCAGTACTTC. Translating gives CASSIAGGLRETQYF.

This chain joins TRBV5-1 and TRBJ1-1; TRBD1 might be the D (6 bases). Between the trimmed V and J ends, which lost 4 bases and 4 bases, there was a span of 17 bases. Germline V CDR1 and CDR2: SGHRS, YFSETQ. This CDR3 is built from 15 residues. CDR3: CASSKLPGGGTEAFF. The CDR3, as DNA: TGCGCCAGCAGCAAACTTCCGGGGGGCGGCACTGAAGCTTTCTTT. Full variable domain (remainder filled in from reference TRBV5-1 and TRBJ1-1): KAGVTQTPRYLIKTRGQQVTLSCSPISGHRSVSWYQQTPGQGLQFLFEYFSETQRNKGNFPGRFSGRQFSNSRSEMNVSTLELGDSALYLCASSKLPGGGTEAFFGQGTRLTVV.

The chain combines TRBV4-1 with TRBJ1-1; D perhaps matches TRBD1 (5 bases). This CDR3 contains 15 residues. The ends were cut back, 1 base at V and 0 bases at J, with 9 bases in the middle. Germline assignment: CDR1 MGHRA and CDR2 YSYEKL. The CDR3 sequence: CASSQGGGLNTEAFF. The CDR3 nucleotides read TGCGCCAGCAGCCAAGGTGGGGGGTTGAACACTGAAGCTTTCTTT.

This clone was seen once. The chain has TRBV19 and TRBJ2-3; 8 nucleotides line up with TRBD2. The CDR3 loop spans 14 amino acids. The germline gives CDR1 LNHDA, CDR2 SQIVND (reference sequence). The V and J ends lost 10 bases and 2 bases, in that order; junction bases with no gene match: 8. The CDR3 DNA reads TGTGCCACAGACGGGGGGGTCAACACAGATACGCAGTATTTT. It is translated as CATDGGVNTDTQYF.

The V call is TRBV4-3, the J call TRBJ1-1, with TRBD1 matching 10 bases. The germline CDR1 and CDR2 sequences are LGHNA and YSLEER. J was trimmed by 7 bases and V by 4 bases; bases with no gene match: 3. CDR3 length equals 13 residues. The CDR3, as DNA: TGCGCCAGCAGCCCGGGACAGGGGATTGAAGCTTTCTTT. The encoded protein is CASSPGQGIEAFF.

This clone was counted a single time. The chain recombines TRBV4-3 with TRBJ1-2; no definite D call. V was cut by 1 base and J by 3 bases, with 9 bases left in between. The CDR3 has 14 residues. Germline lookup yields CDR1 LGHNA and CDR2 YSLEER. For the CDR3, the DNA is TGCGCCAGCAGCCAAGGGCCGGCGGACTATGGCTACACCTTC. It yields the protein CASSQGPADYGYTF.

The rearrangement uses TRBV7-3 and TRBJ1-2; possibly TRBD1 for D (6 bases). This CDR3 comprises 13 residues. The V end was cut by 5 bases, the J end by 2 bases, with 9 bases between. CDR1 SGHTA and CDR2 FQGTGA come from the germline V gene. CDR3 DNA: TGTGCCAGCAGCCCACAGGGCAACTATGGCTACACCTTC. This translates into CASSPQGNYGYTF.

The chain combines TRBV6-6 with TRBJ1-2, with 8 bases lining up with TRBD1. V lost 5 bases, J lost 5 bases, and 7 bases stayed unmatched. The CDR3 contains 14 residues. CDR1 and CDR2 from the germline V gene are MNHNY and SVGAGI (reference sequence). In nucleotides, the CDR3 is TGTGCCAGCAGTCTACAGGGGGGCGAGTATGGCTACACCTTC. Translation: CASSLQGGEYGYTF.

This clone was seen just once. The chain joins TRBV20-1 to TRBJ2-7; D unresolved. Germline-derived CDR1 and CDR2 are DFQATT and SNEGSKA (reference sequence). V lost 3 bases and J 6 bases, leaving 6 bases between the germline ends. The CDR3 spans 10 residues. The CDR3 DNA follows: TGCAGTGCTAGTCGCGGCGAGCAGTACTTC. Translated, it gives CSASRGEQYF.

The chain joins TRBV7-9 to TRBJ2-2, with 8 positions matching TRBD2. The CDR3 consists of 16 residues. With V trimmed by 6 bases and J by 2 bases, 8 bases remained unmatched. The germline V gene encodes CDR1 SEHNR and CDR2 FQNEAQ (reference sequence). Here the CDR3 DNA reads TGTGCCAGCAGTCCACCTAGCGGGCGTAACACCGGGGAGCTGTTTTTT. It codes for CASSPPSGRNTGELFF.

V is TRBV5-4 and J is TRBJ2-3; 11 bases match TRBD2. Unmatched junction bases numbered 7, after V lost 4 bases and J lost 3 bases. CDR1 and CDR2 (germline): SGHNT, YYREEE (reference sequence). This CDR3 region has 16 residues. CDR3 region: CASSTGGTSGTDTQYF. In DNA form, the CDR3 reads TGTGCCAGCAGCACCGGGGGGACTAGCGGTACAGATACGCAGTATTTT.

The CDR3 DNA sequence: TGCGCCAGCAGCCAAGAGGGCAGCTGGGTTGGCCAAGAGACCCAGTACTTC. It encodes CASSQEGSWVGQETQYF. This chain links TRBV4-3 with TRBJ2-5; the D is unclear. The germline CDR1 and CDR2 sequences are LGHNA and YSLEER. The CDR3 has 17 residues. V was trimmed by 0 bases and J by 1 base, leaving 15 bases between them.

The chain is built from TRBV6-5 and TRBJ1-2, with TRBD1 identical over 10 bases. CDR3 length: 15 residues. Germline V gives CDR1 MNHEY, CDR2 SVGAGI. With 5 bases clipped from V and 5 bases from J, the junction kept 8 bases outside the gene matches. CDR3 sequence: CASSPWTGGLYGYTF. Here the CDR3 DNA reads TGTGCCAGCAGTCCCTGGACAGGGGGACTGTATGGCTACACCTTC.

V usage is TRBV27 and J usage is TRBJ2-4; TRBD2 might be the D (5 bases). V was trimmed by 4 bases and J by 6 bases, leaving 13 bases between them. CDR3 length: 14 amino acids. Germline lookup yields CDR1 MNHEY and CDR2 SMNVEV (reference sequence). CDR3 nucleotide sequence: TGTGCCAGCAGTTCAGCTAGCCGGGGAAACATTCAGTACTTC. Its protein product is CASSSASRGNIQYF.

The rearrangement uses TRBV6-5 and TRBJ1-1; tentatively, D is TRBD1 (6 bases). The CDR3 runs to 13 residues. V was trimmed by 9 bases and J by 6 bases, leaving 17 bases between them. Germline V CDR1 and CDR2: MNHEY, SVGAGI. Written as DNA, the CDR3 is TGTGCCAGTTACTGGGGGCGAATGTCTGAAGCTTTCTTT. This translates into CASYWGRMSEAFF.